One and the same sample provided the 20 T cell receptor beta chains below, sequenced in a study of cytomegalovirus exposure and HLA in healthy donors. Researchers ran the PCR with 60 Vbeta and 13 Jbeta primers. Here immunoSEQ multiplex PCR was the method, and the copy in TCRdb shows in-frame clones only, minus some. Here the sample table reports 75,000 to 90,000 clones. Sequencing was done on a sample of PBMCs. These receptors all come from a woman aged 55-70 years in good health and CMV-seronegative.

As concerns this clone: Other nucleotide sequences in the sample specify the same CDR3. CDR3 sequence reads: CASNRRDITDTQYF. The CDR3 region has the DNA TGTGCCAGCAACCGGCGGGATATCACAGATACGCAGTATTTT. The V call is TRBV6-1, the J call TRBJ2-3; tentatively, D is TRBD2 (6 bases). This CDR3 comprises 14 residues. Deletions cut 7 bases from V and 2 bases from J, with 13 bases between. Germline V CDR1 and CDR2: MNHNS, SASEGT.

The gene calls are TRBV7-2 and TRBJ2-5; the match to TRBD2 covers 9 bases. The J call is doubtful: the DNA matches TRBJ2-7 better. The CDR3 has 14 amino acids. The germline V gene encodes CDR1 SGHTA and CDR2 FQGNSA. The CDR3 reads CASSLKREVYEQYF. The CDR3 bases are TGTGCCAGCAGCCTGAAGCGGGAGGTCTACGAGCAGTACTTC.

The chain employs TRBV7-8 and TRBJ2-7, with no clear D. V was trimmed by 0 bases and J by 2 bases, leaving 8 bases between them. The CDR3 covers 14 residues. Germline CDR1 and CDR2: SGHVS and FQNEAQ. The CDR3: CASSLAQTTYEQYF. The CDR3 region has the DNA TGTGCCAGCAGCTTAGCGCAAACTACCTACGAGCAGTACTTC.

This chain uses TRBV27 with TRBJ2-5, with TRBD2 matching 8 bases. CDR3 size: 14 residues. The germline CDR1 and CDR2 sequences are MNHEY and SMNVEV (reference sequence). The trim removed 6 bases at V and 3 bases at J, leaving 6 bases unmatched. The CDR3, as DNA: TGTGCCAGCAGGCGGGAGGCCTGGAAAGAGACCCAGTACTTC. This sequence encodes CASRREAWKETQYF.

The rearrangement uses TRBV11-2 and TRBJ2-1; 8 nucleotides agree with TRBD2. The V and J ends lost 5 bases and 6 bases, in that order; junction bases with no gene match: 9. This CDR3 region has 15 residues. Germline CDR1 reads SGHAT; CDR2 reads FQNNGV. The CDR3 is CASSPRSGRANEQFF. In nucleotides, the CDR3 is TGTGCCAGCAGCCCCCGGAGCGGGAGAGCCAATGAGCAGTTCTTC.

The CDR3 loop reads CASSLGSGLRASYNEQFF. CDR3 coding DNA: TGTGCCAGCAGCTTAGGGTCGGGCCTGAGGGCGTCCTACAATGAGCAGTTCTTC. The gene calls are TRBV9 and TRBJ2-1, with a tentative D call TRBD2 (5 bases). CDR1 is SGDLS, CDR2 YYNGEE, per germline. The CDR3 covers 18 residues. Trimming cost V 4 bases and J 1 base, with 21 bases left between them. Full variable domain (outside the CDR3, taken from reference TRBV9 and TRBJ2-1): DSGVTQTPKHLITATGQRVTLRCSPRSGDLSVYWYQQSLDQGLQFLIQYYNGEERAKGNILERFSAQQFPDLHSELNLSSLELGDSALYFCASSLGSGLRASYNEQFFGPGTRLTVL.

CDR3 residues: CASSQTGVGESEQYF. The CDR3 DNA reads as TGCGCCAGCAGCCAAACAGGGGTGGGAGAAAGCGAGCAGTACTTC. The chain recombines TRBV4-3 with TRBJ2-5; 7 nucleotides agree with TRBD1. The tail of the sequence fits TRBJ2-7 better, so the J call may be wrong. CDR1 LGHNA and CDR2 YSLEER come from the germline V gene. This CDR3 region has 15 residues.

This chain links TRBV6-5 with TRBJ1-2; 9 bases agree with TRBD1. With 5 bases clipped from V and 7 bases from J, the junction kept 8 bases outside the gene matches. The length of the CDR3 is 14 residues. The V gene's germline CDR1 is MNHEY and CDR2 SVGAGI. This CDR3 reads CASSLDRGSLGYTF. In DNA, the CDR3 is TGTGCCAGCAGTCTGGACAGGGGATCTCTTGGCTACACCTTC.

The CDR3 sequence: CASSSAMGGGYGYTF. In nucleotides, the CDR3 is TGCGCCAGCAGCTCGGCGATGGGAGGGGGCTATGGCTACACCTTC. This chain uses TRBV5-1 with TRBJ1-2, with a possible D match to TRBD1 (6 bases). Germline-derived CDR1 and CDR2 are SGHRS and YFSETQ. This CDR3 has 15 amino acids. Trimming shortened V by 3 bases and J by 4 bases, and 16 bases separated the two germline ends.

V is TRBV4-2 and J is TRBJ2-7; no firm D call. Looked up from germline, CDR1 is LGHNA and CDR2 is YNFKEQ. The CDR3 has 14 residues. V was clipped by 1 base and J by 2 bases, with 9 bases between them. This CDR3 reads CASSQGSRTYEQYF. The CDR3 region has the DNA TGTGCCAGCAGCCAAGGCAGCAGGACCTACGAGCAGTACTTC.

This sequence joins TRBV14 and TRBJ2-2, with unresolved D. V lost 6 bases and J 0 bases, leaving 8 bases between the germline ends. The CDR3 runs 14 residues. Looked up from germline, CDR1 is SGHDN and CDR2 is FVKESK. Written as DNA, the CDR3 is TGTGCCAGCAGACCACGGTCGAACACCGGGGAGCTGTTTTTT. Its translation is CASRPRSNTGELFF. The full variable domain, in which reference TRBV14 and TRBJ2-2 provide the parts outside the CDR3, is EAGVTQFPSHSVIEKGQTVTLRCDPISGHDNLYWYRRVMGKEIKFLLHFVKESKQDESGMPNNRFLAERTGGTYSTLKVQPAELEDSGVYFCASRPRSNTGELFFGEGSRLTVL.

V and J are TRBV5-4 and TRBJ2-7; 7 bases agree with TRBD2. The germline CDR1 and CDR2 sequences are SGHNT and YYREEE (reference sequence). J was trimmed by 2 bases and V by 4 bases; bases with no gene match: 3. The CDR3 spans 13 residues. CDR3 bases: TGTGCCAGCAGCCCCGGACTAGCCTACGAGCAGTACTTC. Protein: CASSPGLAYEQYF.

The chain couples TRBV6-1 to TRBJ1-1; perhaps TRBD1 as D (5 bases). Between the trimmed V and J ends, which lost 11 bases and 1 base, there was a span of 14 bases. This CDR3 region has 13 residues. Germline V gives CDR1 MNHNS, CDR2 SASEGT. The CDR3 loop is CACWTGENTEAFF. The CDR3 DNA reads as TGTGCCTGCTGGACGGGGGAGAACACTGAAGCTTTCTTT.

The J gene is TRBJ2-7, the V gene TRBV18; 10 positions agree with TRBD2. Unmatched junction bases numbered 5, after V lost 3 bases and J lost 3 bases. The CDR3 is 15 amino acids. The germline gives CDR1 KGHSH, CDR2 LQKENI. CDR3 loop: CASSPTSGELYEQYF. CDR3 DNA: TGTGCCAGCTCACCTACTAGCGGGGAGCTCTACGAGCAGTACTTC.

This chain's CDR3 is CASSLLARQSYEQYF. CDR3 sequence (DNA): TGTGCCAGCAGCTTACTTGCCAGGCAATCCTACGAGCAGTACTTC. The V gene is TRBV7-8, the J gene TRBJ2-7, with unresolved D. CDR3 size: 15 residues. V was shortened by 2 bases and J by 1 base, with 12 bases between the two germline ends. Germline CDR1 and CDR2: SGHVS and FQNEAQ. Based on the CDR3 plus reference TRBV7-8 and TRBJ2-7, the full variable domain is GAGVSQSPRYKVAKRGQDVALRCDPISGHVSLFWYQQALGQGPEFLTYFQNEAQLDKSGLPSDRFFAERPEGSVSTLKIQRTQQEDSAVYLCASSLLARQSYEQYFGPGTRLTVT.

The chain uses TRBV19 and TRBJ1-1; TRBD1 agrees at 7 bases. The CDR3 runs to 18 residues. Germline V gives CDR1 LNHDA, CDR2 SQIVND (reference sequence). Trimming removed 4 bases from V and 11 bases from J; junction bases left unmatched: 25. The CDR3, as DNA: TGTGCCAGTAGTAAGACAGGGACCCCCCTGATATCAAGTCCACGGGCTTTCTTT. Its protein is CASSKTGTPLISSPRAFF. The full variable domain, rest sourced from reference TRBV19 and TRBJ1-1, is DGGITQSPKYLFRKEGQNVTLSCEQNLNHDAMYWYRQDPGQGLRLIYYSQIVNDFQKGDIAEGYSVSREKKESFPLTVTSAQKNPTAFYLCASSKTGTPLISSPRAFFGQGTRLTVV.

Written as DNA, the CDR3 is TGTGCCAGCAGCCAAGACGGGAGAATAGGCACAGATACGCAGTATTTT. Its translation: CASSQDGRIGTDTQYF. This sequence joins TRBV4-2 and TRBJ2-3, with D possibly matching TRBD2 (6 bases). The CDR3 length is 16 residues. V was trimmed by 0 bases and J by 1 base, leaving 11 bases between them. Germline V gives CDR1 LGHNA, CDR2 YNFKEQ.

This rearrangement joins TRBV10-3 to TRBJ2-1; 9 bases are a match to TRBD2. The CDR3 is made up of 16 amino acids. Trimming at V came to 2 bases and at J to 9 bases, leaving 11 bases not matched to a gene. CDR1 and CDR2 (germline): ENHRY, SYGVKD. The DNA of the CDR3 is TGTGCCATCAGTGAGCGTGGGGCTAGCGGGATGAGTGAGCAGTTCTTC. Its protein is CAISERGASGMSEQFF.

V and J are TRBV7-9 and TRBJ2-7; TRBD1 matches at 10 bases. The length of the CDR3 is 15 residues. The V and J ends lost 5 bases and 5 bases, in that order; junction bases with no gene match: 9. In germline, CDR1 is SEHNR, CDR2 FQNEAQ (reference sequence). CDR3 loop: CASSPDKTGGHEQYF. For the CDR3, the DNA is TGTGCCAGCAGCCCCGATAAGACAGGGGGCCACGAGCAGTACTTC.

CDR3 loop: CASVLAYEQYF. The DNA for the CDR3 is TGTGCCAGCGTCCTAGCCTACGAGCAGTACTTC. The rearrangement uses TRBV6-1 and TRBJ2-7; D is unresolved. Between the trimmed V and J ends, which lost 8 bases and 2 bases, there was a span of 7 bases. The CDR3 runs to 11 residues. CDR1 is MNHNS and CDR2 is SASEGT in the germline V gene.